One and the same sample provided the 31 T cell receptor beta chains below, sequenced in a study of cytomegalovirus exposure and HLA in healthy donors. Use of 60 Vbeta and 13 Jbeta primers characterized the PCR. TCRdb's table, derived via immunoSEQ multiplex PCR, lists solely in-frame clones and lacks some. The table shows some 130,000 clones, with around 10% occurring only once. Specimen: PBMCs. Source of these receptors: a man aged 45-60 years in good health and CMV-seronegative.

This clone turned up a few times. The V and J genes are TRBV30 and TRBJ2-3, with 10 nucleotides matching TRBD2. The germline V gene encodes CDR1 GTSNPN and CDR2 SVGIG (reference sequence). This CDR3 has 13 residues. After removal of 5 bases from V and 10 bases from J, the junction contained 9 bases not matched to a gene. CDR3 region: CAWEVAGGRPQYF. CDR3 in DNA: TGTGCCTGGGAGGTAGCGGGAGGCCGCCCGCAGTATTTT.

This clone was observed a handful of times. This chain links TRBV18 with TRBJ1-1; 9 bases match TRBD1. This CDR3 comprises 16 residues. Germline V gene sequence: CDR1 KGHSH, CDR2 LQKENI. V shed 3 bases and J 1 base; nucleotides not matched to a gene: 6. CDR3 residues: CASSPLDRGKNTEAFF. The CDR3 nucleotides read TGTGCCAGCTCACCTCTGGACAGGGGCAAGAACACTGAAGCTTTCTTT.

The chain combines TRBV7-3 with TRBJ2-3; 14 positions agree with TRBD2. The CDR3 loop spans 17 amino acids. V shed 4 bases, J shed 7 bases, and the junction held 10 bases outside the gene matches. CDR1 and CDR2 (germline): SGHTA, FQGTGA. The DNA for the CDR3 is TGTGCCAGCAGCTCACGACTAGCGGGAGGGTTCAGACATACGCAGTATTTT. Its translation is CASSSRLAGGFRHTQYF.

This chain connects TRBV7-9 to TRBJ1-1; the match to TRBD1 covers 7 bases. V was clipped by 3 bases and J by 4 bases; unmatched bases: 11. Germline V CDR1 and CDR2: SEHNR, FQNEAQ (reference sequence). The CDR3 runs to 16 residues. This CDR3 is CASSLVPGQLATEAFF. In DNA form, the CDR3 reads TGTGCCAGCAGCTTGGTTCCGGGACAGTTAGCCACTGAAGCTTTCTTT.

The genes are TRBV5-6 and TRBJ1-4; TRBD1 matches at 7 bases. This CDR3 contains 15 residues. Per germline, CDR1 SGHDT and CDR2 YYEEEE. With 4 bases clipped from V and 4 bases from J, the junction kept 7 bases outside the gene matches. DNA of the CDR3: TGTGCCAGCAGCACCCGGGACAGCTTTAATGAAAAACTGTTTTTT. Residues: CASSTRDSFNEKLFF. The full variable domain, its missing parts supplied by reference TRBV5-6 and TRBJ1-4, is DAGVTQSPTHLIKTRGQQVTLRCSPKSGHDTVSWYQQALGQGPQFIFQYYEEEERQRGNFPDRFSGHQFPNYSSELNVNALLLGDSALYLCASSTRDSFNEKLFFGSGTQLSVL.

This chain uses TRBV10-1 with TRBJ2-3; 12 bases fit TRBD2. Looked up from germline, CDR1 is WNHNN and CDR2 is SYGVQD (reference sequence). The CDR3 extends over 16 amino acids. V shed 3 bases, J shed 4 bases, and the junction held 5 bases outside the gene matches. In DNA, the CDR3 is TGCGCCAGCAGTGACTTGACTAGCGGGAGCCCAGATACGCAGTATTTT. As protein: CASSDLTSGSPDTQYF.

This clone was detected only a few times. The CDR3 sequence: CASSESQGTGTYEQYF. The CDR3 DNA sequence: TGTGCCAGCAGTGAATCTCAGGGGACGGGGACCTACGAGCAGTACTTC. The chain couples TRBV25-1 to TRBJ2-7; D is perhaps TRBD1 (6 bases). Between the trimmed V and J ends, which lost 1 base and 2 bases, there was a span of 15 bases. The length of the CDR3 is 16 residues. Germline lookup yields CDR1 MGHDK and CDR2 SYGVNS.

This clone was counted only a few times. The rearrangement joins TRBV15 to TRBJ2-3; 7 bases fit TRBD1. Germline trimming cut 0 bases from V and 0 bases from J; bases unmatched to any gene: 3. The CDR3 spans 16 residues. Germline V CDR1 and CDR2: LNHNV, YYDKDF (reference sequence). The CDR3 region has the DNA TGTGCCACCAGCAGAGATCGGGACAGAAGCACAGATACGCAGTATTTT. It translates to CATSRDRDRSTDTQYF.

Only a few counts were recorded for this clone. CDR3 amino acids: CASRGSNQPQHF. The CDR3 DNA follows: TGTGCCAGCCGAGGTAGCAATCAGCCCCAGCATTTT. The chain recombines TRBV19 with TRBJ1-5; D gene unclear. Germline values: CDR1 LNHDA, CDR2 SQIVND (reference sequence). The CDR3 has 12 amino acids. Trimming shortened V by 9 bases and J by 0 bases, and 6 bases separated the two germline ends.

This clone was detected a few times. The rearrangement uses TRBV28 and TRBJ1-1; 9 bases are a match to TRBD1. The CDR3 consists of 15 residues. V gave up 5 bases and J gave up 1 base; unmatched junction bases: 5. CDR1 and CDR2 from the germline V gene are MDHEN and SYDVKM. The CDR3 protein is CASSINRGRNTEAFF. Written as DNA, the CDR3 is TGTGCCAGCAGTATCAACAGGGGGCGGAACACTGAAGCTTTCTTT.

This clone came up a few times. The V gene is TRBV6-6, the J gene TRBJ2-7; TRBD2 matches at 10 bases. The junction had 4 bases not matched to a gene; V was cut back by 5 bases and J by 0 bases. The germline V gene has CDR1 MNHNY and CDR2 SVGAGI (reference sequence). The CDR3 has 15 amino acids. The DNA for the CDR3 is TGTGCCAGCAGTAGCGGGGGGGGAAACTCCTACGAGCAGTACTTC. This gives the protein CASSSGGGNSYEQYF.

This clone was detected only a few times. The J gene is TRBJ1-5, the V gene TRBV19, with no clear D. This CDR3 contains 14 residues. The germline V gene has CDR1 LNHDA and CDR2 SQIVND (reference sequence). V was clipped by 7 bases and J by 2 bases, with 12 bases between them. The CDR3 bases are TGTGCCAGTAATCTCAGAGGCGGCAATCAGCCCCAGCATTTT. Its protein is CASNLRGGNQPQHF. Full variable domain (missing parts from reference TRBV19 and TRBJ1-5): DGGITQSPKYLFRKEGQNVTLSCEQNLNHDAMYWYRQDPGQGLRLIYYSQIVNDFQKGDIAEGYSVSREKKESFPLTVTSAQKNPTAFYLCASNLRGGNQPQHFGDGTRLSIL.

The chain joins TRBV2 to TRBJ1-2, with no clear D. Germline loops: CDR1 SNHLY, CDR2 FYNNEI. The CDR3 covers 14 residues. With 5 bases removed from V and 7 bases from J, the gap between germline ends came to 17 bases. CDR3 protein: CASSPMRAGGGYTF. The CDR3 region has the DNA TGTGCCAGCAGTCCAATGCGGGCCGGCGGTGGCTACACCTTC.

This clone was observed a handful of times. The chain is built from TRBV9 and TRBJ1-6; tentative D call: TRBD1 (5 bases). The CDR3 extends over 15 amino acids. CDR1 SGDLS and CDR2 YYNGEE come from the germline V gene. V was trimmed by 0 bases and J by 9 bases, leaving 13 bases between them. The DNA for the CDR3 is TGTGCCAGCAGCGTAGCGGCAGGGATCGGTTCACCCCTCCACTTT. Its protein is CASSVAAGIGSPLHF.

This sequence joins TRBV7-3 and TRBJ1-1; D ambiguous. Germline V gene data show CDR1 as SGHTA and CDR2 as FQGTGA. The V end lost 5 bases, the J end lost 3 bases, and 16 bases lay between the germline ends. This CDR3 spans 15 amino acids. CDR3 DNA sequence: TGTGCCAGCAGCCTTTTCCAACTTGTGGACACTGAAGCTTTCTTT. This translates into CASSLFQLVDTEAFF.

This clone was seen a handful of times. CDR3 protein: CAWETGSQPQHF. The CDR3 DNA is TGTGCCTGGGAGACAGGCAGTCAGCCCCAGCATTTT. The chain has TRBV30 and TRBJ1-5, with D maybe TRBD1 (6 bases). The CDR3 covers 12 residues. Trimming took 5 bases from V and 6 from J, leaving 11 bases between them. Germline CDR1 and CDR2: GTSNPN and SVGIG (reference sequence).

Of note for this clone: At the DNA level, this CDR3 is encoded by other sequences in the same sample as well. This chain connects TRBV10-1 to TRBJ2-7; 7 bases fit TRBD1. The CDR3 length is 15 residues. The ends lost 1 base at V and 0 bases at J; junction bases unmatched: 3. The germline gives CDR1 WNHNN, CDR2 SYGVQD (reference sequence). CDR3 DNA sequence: TGCGCCAGCAGTGAGTACAGGGGCAGCTCCTACGAGCAGTACTTC. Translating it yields CASSEYRGSSYEQYF.

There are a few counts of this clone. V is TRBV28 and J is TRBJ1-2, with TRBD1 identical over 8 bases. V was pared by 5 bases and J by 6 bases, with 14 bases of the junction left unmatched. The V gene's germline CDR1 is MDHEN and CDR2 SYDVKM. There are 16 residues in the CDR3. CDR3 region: CASSPPLLPGGHGYTF. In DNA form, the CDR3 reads TGTGCCAGCAGTCCACCCCTTCTTCCAGGGGGCCATGGCTACACCTTC.

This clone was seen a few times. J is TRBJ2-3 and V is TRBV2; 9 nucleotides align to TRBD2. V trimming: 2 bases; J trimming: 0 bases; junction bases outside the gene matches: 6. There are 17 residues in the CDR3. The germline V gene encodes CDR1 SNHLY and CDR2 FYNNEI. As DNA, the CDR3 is TGTGCCAGCAGTGAAAGGGCGGGAGGGGCTAGCACAGATACGCAGTATTTT. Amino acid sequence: CASSERAGGASTDTQYF.

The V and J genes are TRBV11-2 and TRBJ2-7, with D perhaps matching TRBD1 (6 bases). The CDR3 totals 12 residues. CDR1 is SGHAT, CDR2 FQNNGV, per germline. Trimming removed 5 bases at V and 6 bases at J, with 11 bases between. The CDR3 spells CASSPTGSEQYF. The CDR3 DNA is TGTGCCAGCAGCCCTACAGGGAGCGAGCAGTACTTC. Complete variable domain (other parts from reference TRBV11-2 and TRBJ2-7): EAGVAQSPRYKIIEKRQSVAFWCNPISGHATLYWYQQILGQGPKLLIQFQNNGVVDDSQLPKDRFSAERLKGVDSTLKIQPAKLEDSAVYLCASSPTGSEQYFGPGTRLTVT.

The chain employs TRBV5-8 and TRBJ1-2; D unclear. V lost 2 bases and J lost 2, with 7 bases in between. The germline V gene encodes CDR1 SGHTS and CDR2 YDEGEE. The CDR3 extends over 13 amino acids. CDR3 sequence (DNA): TGTGCCAGCAGCTTCTTAGAGAACTATGGCTACACCTTC. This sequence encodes CASSFLENYGYTF.

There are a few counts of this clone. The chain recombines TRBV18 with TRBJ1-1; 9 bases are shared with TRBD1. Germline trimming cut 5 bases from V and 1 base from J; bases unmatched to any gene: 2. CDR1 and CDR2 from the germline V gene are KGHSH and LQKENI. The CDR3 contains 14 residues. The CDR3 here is CASSETGGNTEAFF. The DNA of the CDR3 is TGTGCCAGCTCAGAGACAGGGGGGAACACTGAAGCTTTCTTT.

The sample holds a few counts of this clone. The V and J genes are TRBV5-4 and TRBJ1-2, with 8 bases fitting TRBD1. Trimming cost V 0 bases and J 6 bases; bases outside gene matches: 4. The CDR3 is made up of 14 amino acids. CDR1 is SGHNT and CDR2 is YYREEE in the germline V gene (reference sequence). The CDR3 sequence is CASSLESGGHGYTF. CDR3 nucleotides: TGTGCCAGCAGCTTGGAATCAGGGGGCCATGGCTACACCTTC.

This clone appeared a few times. The DNA of the CDR3 is TGTGCCAGCAGTAGGGACAGGGGGTTGACCGGGGAGCTGTTTTTT. Its translation: CASSRDRGLTGELFF. This chain connects TRBV6-5 to TRBJ2-2; 11 nucleotides line up with TRBD1. Germline-derived CDR1 and CDR2 are MNHEY and SVGAGI. The CDR3 spans 15 residues. V trimming: 5 bases; J trimming: 5 bases; junction bases outside the gene matches: 4.

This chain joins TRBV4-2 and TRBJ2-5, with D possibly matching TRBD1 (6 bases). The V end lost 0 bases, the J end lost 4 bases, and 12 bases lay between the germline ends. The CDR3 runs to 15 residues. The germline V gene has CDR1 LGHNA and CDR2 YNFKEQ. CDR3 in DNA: TGTGCCAGCAGCCAAGAAGGGGGTATAGGAGAGACCCAGTACTTC. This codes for CASSQEGGIGETQYF.

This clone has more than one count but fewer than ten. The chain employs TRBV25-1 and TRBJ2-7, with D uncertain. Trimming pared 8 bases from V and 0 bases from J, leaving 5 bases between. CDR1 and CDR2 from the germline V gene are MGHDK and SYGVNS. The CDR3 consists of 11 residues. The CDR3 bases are TGTGCCAGCTCCAGCTCCTACGAGCAGTACTTC. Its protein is CASSSSYEQYF.

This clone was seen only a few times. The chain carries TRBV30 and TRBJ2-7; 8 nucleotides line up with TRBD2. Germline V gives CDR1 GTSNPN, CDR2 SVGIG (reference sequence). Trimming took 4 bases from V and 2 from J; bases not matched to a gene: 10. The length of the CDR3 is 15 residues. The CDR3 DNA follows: TGTGCCTGGACCCTGGGGGAGCGGGGGCCCTACGAGCAGTACTTC. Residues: CAWTLGERGPYEQYF.

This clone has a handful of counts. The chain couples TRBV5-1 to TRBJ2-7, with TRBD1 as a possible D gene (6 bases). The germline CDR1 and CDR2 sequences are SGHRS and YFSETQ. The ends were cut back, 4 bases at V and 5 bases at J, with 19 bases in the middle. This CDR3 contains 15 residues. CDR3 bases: TGCGCCAGCAGCAGTGACAGGCCGGGTTTCGACGAGCAGTACTTC. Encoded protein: CASSSDRPGFDEQYF.

The CDR3 protein is CASSPVGGSGNTIYF. DNA of the CDR3: TGTGCCAGCAGCCCCGTAGGGGGCTCTGGAAACACCATATATTTT. This chain joins TRBV7-2 and TRBJ1-3, with D possibly being TRBD1 (6 bases). This CDR3 comprises 15 residues. Germline V gene lookup returns CDR1 SGHTA and CDR2 FQGNSA. Trimming stripped 5 bases from V and 0 bases from J, with 11 bases between.

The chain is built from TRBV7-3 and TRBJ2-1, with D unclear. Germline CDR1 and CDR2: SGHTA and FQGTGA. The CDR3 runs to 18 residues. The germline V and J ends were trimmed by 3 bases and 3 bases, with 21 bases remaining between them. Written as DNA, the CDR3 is TGTGCCAGCAGCTTGGGTGGGCCAAACCGCCTGATCTACAATGAGCAGTTCTTC. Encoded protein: CASSLGGPNRLIYNEQFF.

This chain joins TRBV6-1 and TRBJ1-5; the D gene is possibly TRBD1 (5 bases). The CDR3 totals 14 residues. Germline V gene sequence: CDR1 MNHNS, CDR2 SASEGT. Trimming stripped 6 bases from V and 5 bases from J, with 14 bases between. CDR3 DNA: TGTGCCAGCAGCGCACAGGATACCGATCAGCCCCAGCATTTT. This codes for CASSAQDTDQPQHF.